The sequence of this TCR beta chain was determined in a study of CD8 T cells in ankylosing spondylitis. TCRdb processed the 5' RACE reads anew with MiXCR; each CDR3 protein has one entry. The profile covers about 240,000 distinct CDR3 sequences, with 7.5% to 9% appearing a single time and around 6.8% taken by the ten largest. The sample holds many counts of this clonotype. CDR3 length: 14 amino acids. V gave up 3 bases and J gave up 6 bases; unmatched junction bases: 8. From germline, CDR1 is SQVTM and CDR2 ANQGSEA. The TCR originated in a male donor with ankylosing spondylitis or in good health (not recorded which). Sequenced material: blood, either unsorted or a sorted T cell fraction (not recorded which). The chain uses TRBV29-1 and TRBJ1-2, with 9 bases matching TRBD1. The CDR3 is CSVEDRGFLDGYTF. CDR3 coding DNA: TGCAGCGTTGAGGACAGGGGTTTTTTGGATGGCTACACCTTC.